This TCR beta chain was observed in a study of shared clonotypes between healthy human individuals. Trimming pared 5 bases from V and 7 bases from J, leaving 9 bases between. Germline V lookup: CDR1 LGHNA, CDR2 YNFKEQ. The CDR3 covers 12 residues. The data were produced by immunoSEQ multiplex PCR, yet TCRdb's version contains in-frame clones alone and is incomplete. The table includes 2 million to 2.5 million clones, over 90% detected once. This rearrangement joins TRBV4-2 to TRBJ2-1, with a possible D match to TRBD2 (5 bases). The receptor was isolated from a man aged 18-30 years in good health. Some clones in this sample may be carry-over from other donors' samples. What was sequenced was naive CD4+ T cells from PBMCs. The subset here: CD45RA+ positively selected. The CDR3 nucleotides read TGTGCCAGCAGCTCAAGGGAGAATGAGCAGTTCTTC. It codes for CASSSRENEQFF.